The entry below describes one TCR beta chain. The antigen remains unidentified. According to the study, TCR beta libraries were built with iRepertoire HTBI primers and CDR3-region Arm-PCR. Per the study methods: Identified segments across samples numbered under 80 TRBV and approximately 14 TRBJ. TCRdb re-derived calls from the multiplex PCR reads in MiXCR, one entry per CDR3 protein. TCRdb's processing, not the authors' own work, is the source of the V and J calls. The sample lists more than 650,000 distinct CDR3 sequences; roughly 30% were seen once. V shed 6 bases, J shed 6 bases, and the junction held 9 bases outside the gene matches. This CDR3 comprises 14 residues. This specimen comes from a study of regulatory T cells in long-lasting Graves disease. Overall study findings and caveats: Patients with persistent disease shared fewer than 3,500 public clonotypes, outpacing the 966 shared by new patients. Persistent Graves' patients showed reduced TCR diversity versus newly diagnosed patients. Persistent disease preferred TRBV28, TRBJ1-2 and TRBJ2-5; new disease, TRBV20-1 and TRBJ2-1.

The time point was: persistent/refractory GD, antithyroid drugs over 5 years with positive TRAb. RNA from PBMCs was the source of the TCR library. The V call is TRBV12-3 or TRBV12-4, the J call TRBJ2-7; TRBD2 matches 9 bases. This receptor was obtained from a female donor with Graves disease. The sequencing used peripheral blood mononuclear cells (PBMCs), collected when the disease was refractory, from a patient treated with antithyroid drugs. In nucleotides, the CDR3 is TGTGCCAGCAGGTTTCCCCGGACTAGCGTCGAGCAGTACTTC. Translating it yields CASRFPRTSVEQYF.